These T cell receptor beta chains were read from a single sample in a study of blood T cell repertoires in COVID-19. Some clones are missing from TCRdb's copy, which holds only in-frame ones; the method was immunoSEQ multiplex PCR. Of about 150,000 clones detected, about three quarters appear once; the ten largest clones hold 16%. The sequenced sample was peripheral blood. The origin of the receptors is a man aged 50 or older with acute or convalescent COVID-19. CDR3s include the opening cysteine and the closing phenylalanine or tryptophan. A D gene is named only where the DNA matches it firmly. Not all rows give a size; the values are once, few, many and, for expanded clones, a class.

j_gene: TRBJ1-2
abundance: -
v_gene: TRBV12-3/TRBV12-4
d_gene: -
CDR3aa: CASSLEQGYGYTF
CDR3nt: TGTGCCAGCAGTTTAGAACAGGGATATGGCTACACCTTC

j_gene: TRBJ2-5
abundance: once
v_gene: TRBV6-5
d_gene: TRBD2
CDR3aa: CASSWRTSGVGETQYF
CDR3nt: TGTGCCAGCAGTTGGAGGACTAGCGGGGTGGGAGAGACCCAGTACTTC

j_gene: TRBJ1-1
abundance: -
v_gene: TRBV6-1
d_gene: -
CDR3aa: CASSEAMGMNTEAFF
CDR3nt: TGTGCCAGCAGTGAAGCGATGGGCATGAACACTGAAGCTTTCTTT

j_gene: TRBJ2-5
abundance: few
v_gene: TRBV3-1/TRBV3-2
d_gene: -
CDR3aa: CASSQGTETQYF
CDR3nt: TGTGCCAGCAGCCAAGGCACTGAGACCCAGTACTTC

j_gene: TRBJ1-5
abundance: -
v_gene: TRBV6-1
d_gene: TRBD1
CDR3aa: CASSELGQGNQPQHF
CDR3nt: TGTGCCAGCAGTGAGCTTGGACAGGGCAATCAGCCCCAGCATTTT

j_gene: TRBJ1-4
abundance: -
v_gene: TRBV18
d_gene: -
CDR3aa: CASSPAGRDEKLFF
CDR3nt: TGTGCCAGCTCACCGGCAGGAAGAGATGAAAAACTGTTTTTT

j_gene: TRBJ1-3
abundance: -
v_gene: TRBV30
d_gene: -
CDR3aa: CAWSTGSGNTIYF
CDR3nt: TGTGCCTGGAGCACTGGCTCTGGAAACACCATATATTTT

j_gene: TRBJ2-5
abundance: -
v_gene: TRBV3-1/TRBV3-2
d_gene: TRBD1
CDR3aa: CASSPGQGRPYF
CDR3nt: TGTGCCAGCAGTCCGGGACAGGGCCGTCCGTACTTC

j_gene: TRBJ1-5
abundance: -
v_gene: TRBV4-1
d_gene: -
CDR3aa: CASSPTEGSHQPQHF
CDR3nt: TGCGCCAGCAGCCCGACGGAGGGATCTCACCAGCCCCAGCATTTT

j_gene: TRBJ1-2
abundance: -
v_gene: TRBV11-1
d_gene: -
CDR3aa: CASSLGQGYGYTF
CDR3nt: TGTGCCAGCAGCTTAGGACAAGGCTATGGCTACACCTTC

j_gene: TRBJ1-2
abundance: -
v_gene: TRBV19
d_gene: -
CDR3aa: CASSMGQSYGYTF
CDR3nt: TGTGCCAGTAGTATGGGACAATCCTATGGCTACACCTTC

j_gene: TRBJ2-3
abundance: once
v_gene: TRBV7-6
d_gene: -
CDR3aa: CASSLSRGYGDTQYF
CDR3nt: TGTGCCAGCAGCTTATCCAGGGGTTATGGAGATACGCAGTATTTT

j_gene: TRBJ2-1
abundance: -
v_gene: TRBV2
d_gene: TRBD2
CDR3aa: CASSDAGGGYNEQFF
CDR3nt: TGTGCCAGCAGTGATGCCGGGGGGGGTTACAATGAGCAGTTCTTC

j_gene: TRBJ2-2
abundance: once
v_gene: TRBV6-5
d_gene: TRBD2
CDR3aa: CASSRLAGGGGELFF
CDR3nt: TGTGCCAGCAGCCGCCTAGCGGGGGGCGGCGGGGAGCTGTTTTTT

j_gene: TRBJ2-3
abundance: -
v_gene: TRBV4-1
d_gene: -
CDR3aa: CASSHPRVADTQYF
CDR3nt: TGCGCCAGCAGCCATCCACGGGTTGCAGATACGCAGTATTTT

j_gene: TRBJ1-4
abundance: -
v_gene: TRBV3-1/TRBV3-2
d_gene: -
CDR3aa: CASSQGQRSEKLFF
CDR3nt: TGTGCCAGCAGCCAAGGACAGAGGAGTGAAAAACTGTTTTTT

j_gene: TRBJ2-3
abundance: -
v_gene: TRBV10-2
d_gene: TRBD2
CDR3aa: CASTELAGATSTDTQYF
CDR3nt: TGCGCCAGCACCGAACTAGCGGGGGCCACTAGCACAGATACGCAGTATTTT

j_gene: TRBJ1-6
abundance: -
v_gene: TRBV6-5
d_gene: -
CDR3aa: CASKRTAYNSPLHF
CDR3nt: TGTGCCAGCAAGAGGACTGCGTATAATTCACCCCTCCACTTT

j_gene: TRBJ2-2
abundance: -
v_gene: TRBV5-4
d_gene: -
CDR3aa: CASSVTTGSNTGELFF
CDR3nt: TGTGCCAGCAGCGTAACGACAGGTTCGAACACCGGGGAGCTGTTTTTT

j_gene: TRBJ2-1
abundance: -
v_gene: TRBV3-1/TRBV3-2
d_gene: -
CDR3aa: CASSQDGGGYEQFF
CDR3nt: TGTGCCAGCAGCCAGGATGGAGGGGGCTATGAGCAGTTCTTC

j_gene: TRBJ1-2
abundance: -
v_gene: TRBV30
d_gene: -
CDR3aa: CAWRGANYGYTF
CDR3nt: TGTGCCTGGAGAGGGGCTAACTATGGCTACACCTTC

j_gene: TRBJ2-1
abundance: -
v_gene: TRBV11-1
d_gene: TRBD2
CDR3aa: CASSQRGAYNEQFF
CDR3nt: TGTGCCAGCAGCCAGCGGGGGGCCTACAATGAGCAGTTCTTC

j_gene: TRBJ1-6
abundance: -
v_gene: TRBV5-8
d_gene: TRBD1
CDR3aa: CASSPRTGGDSPLHF
CDR3nt: TGTGCCAGCAGCCCCCGGACAGGGGGCGATTCACCCCTCCACTTT

j_gene: TRBJ1-2
abundance: -
v_gene: TRBV9
d_gene: TRBD1
CDR3aa: CASSARDRDNYGYTF
CDR3nt: TGTGCCAGCAGCGCCCGGGACAGGGACAACTATGGCTACACCTTC

j_gene: TRBJ1-3
abundance: -
v_gene: TRBV6-5
d_gene: TRBD1
CDR3aa: CASGQVSGNTIYF
CDR3nt: TGTGCCAGTGGACAGGTGTCAGGAAACACCATATATTTT

j_gene: TRBJ2-5
abundance: -
v_gene: TRBV7-8
d_gene: -
CDR3aa: CASSLGPGPETQYF
CDR3nt: TGTGCCAGCAGCTTAGGGCCGGGTCCTGAGACCCAGTACTTC

j_gene: TRBJ2-5
abundance: -
v_gene: TRBV11-3
d_gene: -
CDR3aa: CASSLEEYQETQYF
CDR3nt: TGTGCCAGCAGCTTAGAGGAGTACCAAGAGACCCAGTACTTC

j_gene: TRBJ1-3
abundance: -
v_gene: TRBV9
d_gene: -
CDR3aa: CASSVGLAGNTIYF
CDR3nt: TGTGCCAGCAGCGTAGGGTTAGCTGGAAACACCATATATTTT

j_gene: TRBJ2-5
abundance: -
v_gene: TRBV29-1
d_gene: -
CDR3aa: CSVDDGTQETQYF
CDR3nt: TGCAGCGTAGATGACGGGACACAAGAGACCCAGTACTTC

j_gene: TRBJ1-3
abundance: -
v_gene: TRBV12-3/TRBV12-4
d_gene: -
CDR3aa: CASGHFSGNTIYF
CDR3nt: TGTGCAAGCGGACATTTCTCTGGAAACACCATATATTTT

j_gene: TRBJ1-1
abundance: -
v_gene: TRBV24-1
d_gene: -
CDR3aa: CATSGRGPRNTEAFF
CDR3nt: TGTGCCACCAGTGGTAGGGGCCCAAGGAACACTGAAGCTTTCTTT

j_gene: TRBJ1-1
abundance: -
v_gene: TRBV10-3
d_gene: TRBD1
CDR3aa: CAISEVTGGSTEAFF
CDR3nt: TGTGCCATCAGTGAGGTCACAGGGGGGAGCACTGAAGCTTTCTTT

j_gene: TRBJ2-2
abundance: few
v_gene: TRBV23-1
d_gene: -
CDR3aa: CASSQLGKELFF
CDR3nt: TGCGCCAGCAGTCAATTGGGCAAGGAGCTGTTTTTT

j_gene: TRBJ2-3
abundance: -
v_gene: TRBV4-1
d_gene: -
CDR3aa: CASSPLPAALLTDTQYF
CDR3nt: TGCGCCAGCAGCCCCCTCCCAGCGGCCCTGCTCACAGATACGCAGTATTTT

j_gene: TRBJ1-1
abundance: -
v_gene: TRBV13
d_gene: -
CDR3aa: CASSHGVNTEAFF
CDR3nt: TGTGCCAGCAGCCACGGGGTGAACACTGAAGCTTTCTTT

j_gene: TRBJ2-1
abundance: -
v_gene: TRBV5-1
d_gene: TRBD1
CDR3aa: CASSLGQGAHNEQFF
CDR3nt: TGCGCCAGCAGCTTGGGGCAGGGGGCGCACAATGAGCAGTTCTTC

j_gene: TRBJ1-1
abundance: -
v_gene: TRBV6-5
d_gene: -
CDR3aa: CASSYLQGTTEAFF
CDR3nt: TGTGCCAGCAGTTACCTTCAGGGTACCACTGAAGCTTTCTTT

j_gene: TRBJ2-5
abundance: -
v_gene: TRBV6-5
d_gene: TRBD1
CDR3aa: CASSWTGQETQYF
CDR3nt: TGTGCCAGCAGCTGGACAGGGCAAGAGACCCAGTACTTC

j_gene: TRBJ2-3
abundance: -
v_gene: TRBV5-1
d_gene: TRBD1
CDR3aa: CASSPGQGDGDTQYF
CDR3nt: TGCGCCAGCAGCCCGGGACAGGGGGATGGAGATACGCAGTATTTT

j_gene: TRBJ1-4
abundance: -
v_gene: TRBV15
d_gene: -
CDR3aa: CATTGLGEKLFF
CDR3nt: TGTGCCACCACCGGACTTGGTGAAAAACTGTTTTTT